This entry features one T cell receptor beta chain sequence. Assay used: immunoSEQ multiplex PCR; TCRdb lists only in-frame clones, some missing. The table records fewer than 120,000 clones, 80% to 90% of them present only once. Losses at the gene ends were 5 bases for V and 5 bases for J; bases not matched to a gene: 7. Germline values: CDR1 LNHNV, CDR2 YYDKDF (reference sequence). The CDR3 runs to 15 residues. These data are taken from a study of T cell responses to AZD1222 COVID-19 vaccine. The TCR comes from an adult who received the AZD1222 COVID-19 vaccine. Sequences were derived from peripheral blood, sampled 28 days after the second AZD1222 dose. This chain connects TRBV15 to TRBJ1-1, with TRBD1 identical over 11 bases. The CDR3 bases are TGTGCCACCAGCGGTGGACAGGGGGCGGTTACTGAAGCTTTCTTT. Translating it yields CATSGGQGAVTEAFF.